This T cell receptor (beta chain) came from a study of T cell responses to AZD1222 COVID-19 vaccine. Regarding the study as a whole: Once two AZD1222 doses were given, Spike-specific TCR breadth and depth went up. Regions left unmutated in variants are reportedly the target of nearly half of spike-specific TCRs.

Comment on this clone: Its antigen is currently unknown.

Clones were read by immunoSEQ multiplex PCR, and TCRdb kept only the in-frame ones, dropping some. The sample lists around 140,000 clones, approximately 92% occurring once. Sequences were derived from peripheral blood, sampled 28 days after the second AZD1222 dose. This sequence originates from an adult who received the AZD1222 COVID-19 vaccine.

The CDR3 loop reads CASSPRDHGVNQPQHF. Written as DNA, the CDR3 is TGTGCCAGCTCACCACGGGACCACGGCGTAAATCAGCCCCAGCATTTT. V is TRBV18 and J is TRBJ1-5; D is possibly TRBD1 (5 bases). V was shortened by 1 base and J by 4 bases, with 14 bases between the two germline ends. The CDR3 consists of 16 residues. Germline loops: CDR1 KGHSH, CDR2 LQKENI.